These T cell receptor beta chains were read from a single sample in a study of cytomegalovirus exposure and HLA in healthy donors. Repertoires were generated with immunoSEQ multiplex PCR, while TCRdb's copy carries only in-frame clones and drops some. This sample has around 140,000 clones; 75% to 90% occur once, and the top ten carry roughly 2.9%. Sequencing input: PBMCs. The receptors come from a woman aged 25 to 39 in good health and CMV-seronegative. CDR3s include the opening cysteine and the closing phenylalanine or tryptophan. A D gene is named only where the DNA matches it firmly. Clone size is shown for a subset of rows, as once, few, many or a class of expanded clone.

NA | NA | TRBJ1-2 | TRBV5-1 | CASNLDGNYGYTF | TGCGCCAGCAACCTCGACGGGAACTATGGCTACACCTTC
NA | NA | TRBJ2-3 | TRBV27 | CASSLWGVGRGTDTFSDTQYF | TGTGCCAGCAGTTTATGGGGGGTCGGGCGAGGAACCGATACTTTCTCAGATACGCAGTATTTT
NA | NA | TRBJ1-3 | TRBV15 | CATSRDYMSSGNTIYF | TGTGCCACCAGCAGAGATTATATGAGCTCTGGAAACACCATATATTTT
NA | NA | TRBJ2-7 | TRBV27 | CASSAGNYYEQYF | TGTGCCAGCAGCGCCGGGAACTACTACGAGCAGTACTTC
NA | NA | TRBJ2-1 | TRBV27 | CASSFGQSYNEQFF | TGTGCCAGCAGTTTTGGACAGTCCTACAATGAGCAGTTCTTC
NA | NA | TRBJ1-1 | TRBV2 | CASSDSENTEAFF | TGTGCCAGCAGTGATAGCGAGAACACTGAAGCTTTCTTT
TRBD1 | NA | TRBJ1-2 | TRBV11-2 | CASSLYRGGYGYTF | TGTGCCAGCAGCTTATACAGGGGAGGCTATGGCTACACCTTC
NA | NA | TRBJ2-3 | TRBV7-2 | CASSGTAVATSTDTQYF | TGTGCCAGCAGCGGTACCGCGGTGGCTACCAGCACAGATACGCAGTATTTT
NA | few | TRBJ1-4 | TRBV11-2 | CASRGAGEKLFF | TGTGCCAGCAGGGGAGCGGGGGAAAAACTGTTTTTT
NA | once | TRBJ2-7 | TRBV6-5 | CASSLGWGGSYEQYF | TGTGCCAGCAGCCTTGGATGGGGCGGATCCTACGAGCAGTACTTC
NA | once | TRBJ1-6 | TRBV27 | CASSLLRGDYNSPLHF | TGTGCCAGCAGTTTGCTCAGGGGCGACTATAATTCACCCCTCCACTTT
TRBD1 | NA | TRBJ2-7 | TRBV11-2 | CASSLDPVGTGSYEQYF | TGTGCCAGCAGCTTAGATCCCGTGGGGACAGGCTCCTACGAGCAGTACTTC
NA | NA | TRBJ1-4 | TRBV19 | CASSIATRGEKLFF | TGTGCCAGTAGTATAGCAACAAGGGGTGAAAAACTGTTTTTT
TRBD2 | once | TRBJ2-7 | TRBV19 | CASSTTSGNSYEQYF | TGTGCCAGTAGTACAACTAGCGGGAACTCCTACGAGCAGTACTTC
TRBD2 | NA | TRBJ2-5 | TRBV7-8 | CASSGTREETQYF | TGTGCCAGCAGCGGGACTAGAGAAGAGACCCAGTACTTC
TRBD2 | NA | TRBJ2-7 | TRBV10-3 | CAISERGGPHSYEQYF | TGTGCCATCAGTGAGCGGGGGGGCCCCCACTCCTACGAGCAGTACTTC
NA | NA | TRBJ2-3 | TRBV7-3 | CASSGGRGDGNTQYF | TGTGCCAGCAGCGGGGGCCGGGGGGACGGAAATACGCAGTATTTT
NA | NA | TRBJ2-7 | TRBV10-2 | CASTRMAGEQYF | TGCGCCAGCACCCGGATGGCGGGCGAGCAGTACTTC
NA | NA | TRBJ2-3 | TRBV29-1 | CSVGREGTDTQYF | TGCAGCGTTGGGCGGGAAGGCACAGATACGCAGTATTTT
TRBD2 | NA | TRBJ2-3 | TRBV5-1 | CASSPVAGGDYTQYF | TGCGCCAGCAGCCCTGTAGCGGGAGGGGACTATACGCAGTATTTT
TRBD2 | NA | TRBJ2-1 | TRBV7-3 | CASSSSRLAGSSGDEQFF | TGTGCCAGCAGCTCGTCCCGACTAGCGGGTTCCTCGGGCGATGAGCAGTTCTTC
NA | NA | TRBJ1-5 | TRBV30 | CAWKRRSRGNQPQHF | TGTGCCTGGAAAAGGAGGTCTCGGGGCAATCAGCCCCAGCATTTT
NA | NA | TRBJ1-2 | TRBV19 | CASSLLRGEVYTF | TGTGCCAGTAGTCTGCTCCGGGGAGAAGTCTACACCTTC
NA | NA | TRBJ2-5 | TRBV25-1 | CASSESKGLKETQYF | TGTGCCAGCAGTGAAAGTAAGGGGCTTAAAGAGACCCAGTACTTC
TRBD1 | few | TRBJ2-1 | TRBV29-1 | CSVGNLRDGTGAYNEQFF | TGCAGCGTTGGAAATCTGAGGGATGGGACAGGGGCCTACAATGAGCAGTTCTTC
NA | few | TRBJ2-2 | TRBV5-4 | CASSSITGLDTGELFF | TGTGCCAGCAGCTCAATAACAGGGTTGGACACCGGGGAGCTGTTTTTT
TRBD1 | NA | TRBJ1-2 | TRBV6-1 | CASRRDRDYGYTF | TGTGCCAGCAGGCGGGACAGGGACTATGGCTACACCTTC
TRBD1 | few | TRBJ1-1 | TRBV6-6 | CASSSTTGVEAFF | TGTGCCAGCAGTTCCACCACAGGGGTCGAAGCTTTCTTT
NA | NA | TRBJ1-2 | TRBV9 | CASTLSGIEGSGYTF | TGTGCCAGCACGCTGAGCGGGATAGAAGGTAGTGGCTACACCTTC
TRBD1 | once | TRBJ2-1 | TRBV29-1 | CSVRDRSYNEQFF | TGCAGCGTACGGGACAGGTCGTACAATGAGCAGTTCTTC
TRBD2 | NA | TRBJ2-7 | TRBV27 | CASSFGGGPYEQYF | TGTGCCAGCAGTTTCGGGGGGGGGCCCTACGAGCAGTACTTC
TRBD1 | NA | TRBJ2-2 | TRBV7-2 | CASRSGTGDGELFF | TGTGCCAGCAGATCCGGGACAGGGGACGGGGAGCTGTTTTTT
NA | NA | TRBJ1-6 | TRBV30 | CAWSPVNSPLHF | TGTGCCTGGAGTCCGGTTAATTCACCCCTCCACTTT
NA | NA | TRBJ1-4 | TRBV7-9 | CAGLNTGSPEKLFF | TGTGCCGGTCTAAACACAGGGTCCCCTGAAAAACTGTTTTTT
NA | NA | TRBJ1-1 | TRBV7-9 | CASAQGQLLKLPEAFF | TGTGCCAGCGCGCAGGGGCAGCTCTTAAAGCTGCCTGAAGCTTTCTTT
TRBD2 | NA | TRBJ2-1 | TRBV7-3 | CASSFTAGGPGNEQFF | TGTGCCAGCAGCTTCACGGCGGGAGGGCCGGGCAATGAGCAGTTCTTC
TRBD1 | NA | TRBJ2-3 | TRBV28 | CASSPGTGGGDTQYF | TGTGCCAGCAGTCCCGGAACAGGGGGTGGAGATACGCAGTATTTT
NA | NA | TRBJ2-2 | TRBV25-1 | CASGVYGQNTGELFF | TGTGCCAGCGGGGTTTACGGACAGAACACCGGGGAGCTGTTTTTT
NA | NA | TRBJ1-3 | TRBV9 | CASSHTGRPYSGNTIYF | TGTGCCAGCAGCCACACGGGTAGACCTTACTCTGGAAACACCATATATTTT
NA | NA | TRBJ1-2 | TRBV2 | CASSENQDTDGYTF | TGTGCCAGCAGTGAAAATCAGGACACTGATGGCTACACCTTC
NA | NA | TRBJ2-7 | TRBV11-2 | CASSSSLLVRSTYEQYF | TGTGCCAGCAGCTCCTCCCTGCTAGTTCGGTCTACCTACGAGCAGTACTTC
NA | NA | TRBJ2-5 | TRBV30 | CAWSVIPPSGPRGETQYF | TGTGCCTGGAGTGTAATCCCCCCATCGGGCCCCAGGGGAGAGACCCAGTACTTC
TRBD2 | NA | TRBJ2-7 | TRBV10-3 | CAISAPQAGESYEQYF | TGTGCCATCAGTGCCCCGCAAGCGGGAGAATCCTACGAGCAGTACTTC
NA | NA | TRBJ2-2 | TRBV10-2 | CASTLALTGELFF | TGCGCCAGCACTCTAGCTTTAACCGGGGAGCTGTTTTTT
NA | NA | TRBJ2-7 | TRBV4-1 | CASSQDTAYEQYF | TGCGCCAGCAGCCAAGACACAGCCTACGAGCAGTACTTC